Below are 14 T cell receptor beta chains sequenced from a single sample in a study of identical twins. MiXCR, run by TCRdb on the 5' RACE reads, gives a single entry per CDR3 protein. Counted here are fewer than 900,000 distinct CDR3 sequences, about 20% occurring once; the ten biggest clones make up roughly 13%. This sample also belongs to another study, concerning T cells expressing NK-cell markers.

The sequenced sample consisted of PBMCs. All receptors derive from a woman aged 18 to 35 in good health.

This chain connects TRBV5-1 to TRBJ2-7, with TRBD1 matching 10 bases. The length of the CDR3 is 17 residues. Trimming at V came to 0 bases and at J to 6 bases, leaving 12 bases not matched to a gene. CDR1 is SGHRS and CDR2 is YFSETQ in the germline V gene. For the CDR3, the DNA is TGCGCCAGCAGCTTGGCCAGGTTGGTCGGGACAGGGGCCGAGCAGTACTTC. This encodes CASSLARLVGTGAEQYF.

This clonotype has just a few counts. V gene TRBV25-1 combines with J gene TRBJ2-1; maybe TRBD2 (6 bases). From germline, CDR1 is MGHDK and CDR2 SYGVNS. V shed 6 bases and J shed 14 bases, with 17 bases lying between them. The CDR3 contains 12 residues. As DNA, the CDR3 is TGTGCCAGCAGGGACGGAGGGCGGCCAGAGTTCTTC. Residues: CASRDGGRPEFF.

This clonotype was recorded a few times. The genes are TRBV6-1 and TRBJ2-7; 9 nucleotides match TRBD1. Germline V gene sequence: CDR1 MNHNS, CDR2 SASEGT. The CDR3 is 14 amino acids. The junction had 10 bases not matched to a gene; V was cut back by 6 bases and J by 7 bases. The CDR3 is CASSSDRGKHEQYF. DNA for the CDR3: TGTGCCAGCAGCTCGGACAGGGGCAAACATGAGCAGTACTTC.

This clonotype was seen a handful of times. This chain uses TRBV27 with TRBJ1-2; possibly TRBD1 for D (5 bases). The length of the CDR3 is 13 residues. With 0 bases removed from V and 4 bases from J, the gap between germline ends came to 6 bases. Per germline, CDR1 MNHEY and CDR2 SMNVEV (reference sequence). The chain's CDR3 is CASSLSRVYGYTF. The CDR3 DNA follows: TGTGCCAGCAGTTTATCCAGGGTCTATGGCTACACCTTC.

The table lists this clonotype with many counts. This chain connects TRBV20-1 to TRBJ1-2, with a weak D call TRBD1 (6 bases). CDR3 length: 15 amino acids. V gave up 0 bases and J gave up 2 bases, with 13 bases separating them. Germline CDR1 DFQATT, CDR2 SNEGSKA (reference sequence). Here the CDR3 reads CSARDFDRQNYGYTF. CDR3 sequence (DNA): TGCAGTGCTAGAGATTTTGACAGGCAGAACTATGGCTACACCTTC.

This clonotype was seen more than once but under ten times. The chain carries TRBV9 and TRBJ2-1; TRBD1 is a possible D gene (5 bases). V lost 3 bases, J lost 1 base, and 11 bases lay in between. The length of the CDR3 is 15 residues. CDR1 is SGDLS, CDR2 YYNGEE, per germline. CDR3 coding DNA: TGTGCCAGCAGCGCCGGACACGCTTCCTACAATGAGCAGTTCTTC. Amino acids: CASSAGHASYNEQFF.

This clonotype was observed a handful of times. The J gene is TRBJ1-2, the V gene TRBV5-1; 7 positions agree with TRBD1. The CDR3 is made up of 14 amino acids. Germline-derived CDR1 and CDR2 are SGHRS and YFSETQ. V shed 0 bases and J 4 bases; nucleotides not matched to a gene: 3. The CDR3 bases are TGCGCCAGCAGCTTGGCGGACAGGATCTATGGCTACACCTTC. Amino acids: CASSLADRIYGYTF.

This chain links TRBV29-1 with TRBJ2-7; D is unclear. V lost 5 bases and J lost 0, with 8 bases in between. This CDR3 is built from 12 residues. CDR1 is SQVTM, CDR2 ANQGSEA, per germline. The CDR3 sequence is CSVRTHSYEQYF. For the CDR3, the DNA is TGCAGCGTTCGGACCCACTCCTACGAGCAGTACTTC.

There are many counts of this clonotype. This chain connects TRBV7-6 to TRBJ2-7, with TRBD1 as a possible D gene (5 bases). Germline V gene data show CDR1 as SGHVS and CDR2 as FNYEAQ. The CDR3 length is 14 residues. V lost 5 bases and J 1 base, leaving 12 bases between the germline ends. CDR3 protein: CASSTDIRSYEQYF. The CDR3 DNA reads as TGTGCCAGCAGCACGGACATAAGGTCCTACGAGCAGTACTTC.

The CDR3 nucleotides are TGTGCCACCAGCAGCCGTAGGGGGTGGGACATTCAGTACTTC. Amino acid sequence: CATSSRRGWDIQYF. The rearrangement uses TRBV15 and TRBJ2-4, with D perhaps TRBD1 (6 bases). Trimming took 3 bases from V and 8 from J, leaving 14 bases between them. The CDR3 is made up of 14 amino acids. Per germline, CDR1 LNHNV and CDR2 YYDKDF (reference sequence).

This clonotype was observed a handful of times. This rearrangement joins TRBV18 to TRBJ2-2; D remains unclear. The V end was cut by 5 bases, the J end by 2 bases, with 9 bases between. CDR3 length: 14 residues. CDR1 is KGHSH, CDR2 LQKENI, per germline. CDR3 protein: CASSSQTNTGELFF. CDR3 nucleotide sequence: TGTGCCAGCTCAAGTCAGACCAACACCGGGGAGCTGTTTTTT.

This clonotype came up many times. The chain combines TRBV20-1 with TRBJ1-5, with D unresolved. V was clipped by 0 bases and J by 6 bases, with 21 bases between them. CDR3 length: 17 residues. Per the germline V gene, CDR1 is DFQATT and CDR2 is SNEGSKA (reference sequence). CDR3 sequence (DNA): TGCAGTGCTAGAGATTTCCGGCGGGAGGGTTCGCCTCAGCCCCAGCATTTT. Translation gives CSARDFRREGSPQPQHF.

This clonotype has a handful of counts. The gene calls are TRBV9 and TRBJ2-1; D tentatively reads TRBD1 or TRBD2 (11 bases each). The CDR3 spans 19 residues. In germline, CDR1 is SGDLS, CDR2 YYNGEE. V shed 1 base and J shed 4 bases, with 24 bases lying between them. The CDR3 region is CASSVQRDRGTSGYNEQFF. The CDR3 DNA is TGTGCCAGCAGCGTACAGCGGGACAGGGGGACTAGCGGTTACAATGAGCAGTTCTTC.

Ten or more counts support this clonotype. CDR3 bases: TGTGCCAGCAGTTTAAGCCGTGAGCAGTTCTTC. Protein sequence: CASSLSREQFF. The chain links TRBV12-3 or TRBV12-4 to TRBJ2-1; D is unresolved. CDR3 size: 11 residues. The germline V and J ends were trimmed by 2 bases and 9 bases, with 5 bases remaining between them.